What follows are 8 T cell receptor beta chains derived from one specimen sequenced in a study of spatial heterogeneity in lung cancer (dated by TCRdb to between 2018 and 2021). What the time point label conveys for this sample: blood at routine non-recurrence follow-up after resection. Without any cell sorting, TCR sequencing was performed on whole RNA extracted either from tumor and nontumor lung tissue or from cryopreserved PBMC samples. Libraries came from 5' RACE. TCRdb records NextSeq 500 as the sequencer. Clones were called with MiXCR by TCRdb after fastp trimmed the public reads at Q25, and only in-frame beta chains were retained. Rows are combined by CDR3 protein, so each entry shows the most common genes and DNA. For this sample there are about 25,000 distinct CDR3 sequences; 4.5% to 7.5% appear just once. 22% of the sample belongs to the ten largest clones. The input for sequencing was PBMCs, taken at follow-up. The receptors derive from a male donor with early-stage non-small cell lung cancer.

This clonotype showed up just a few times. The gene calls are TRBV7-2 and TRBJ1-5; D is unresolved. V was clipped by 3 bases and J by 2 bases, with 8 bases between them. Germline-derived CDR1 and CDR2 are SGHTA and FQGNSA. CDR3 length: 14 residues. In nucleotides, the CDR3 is TGTGCCAGCAGCTTTGACGGTGGCAATCAGCCCCAGCATTTT. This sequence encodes CASSFDGGNQPQHF.

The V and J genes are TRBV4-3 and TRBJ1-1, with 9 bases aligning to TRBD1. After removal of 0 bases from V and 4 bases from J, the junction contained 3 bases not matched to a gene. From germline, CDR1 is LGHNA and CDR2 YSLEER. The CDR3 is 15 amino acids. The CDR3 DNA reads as TGCGCCAGCAGCCAAGATCTGGGACAGGGCACTGAAGCTTTCTTT. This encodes CASSQDLGQGTEAFF.

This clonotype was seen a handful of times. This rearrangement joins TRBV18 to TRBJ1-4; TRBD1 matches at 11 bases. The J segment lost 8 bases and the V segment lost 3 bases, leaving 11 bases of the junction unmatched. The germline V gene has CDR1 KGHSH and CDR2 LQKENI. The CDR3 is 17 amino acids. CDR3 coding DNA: TGTGCCAGCTCACCGAGGACAGGGGGCGCGGAAAACGAAAAACTGTTTTTT. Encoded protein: CASSPRTGGAENEKLFF.

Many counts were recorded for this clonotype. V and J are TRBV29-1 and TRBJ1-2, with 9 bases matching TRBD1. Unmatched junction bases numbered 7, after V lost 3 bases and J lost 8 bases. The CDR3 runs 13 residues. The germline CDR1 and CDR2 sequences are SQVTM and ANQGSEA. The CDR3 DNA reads TGCAGCGTTGATGAACAGGGGGCTAGAGGCTACACCTTC. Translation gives CSVDEQGARGYTF.

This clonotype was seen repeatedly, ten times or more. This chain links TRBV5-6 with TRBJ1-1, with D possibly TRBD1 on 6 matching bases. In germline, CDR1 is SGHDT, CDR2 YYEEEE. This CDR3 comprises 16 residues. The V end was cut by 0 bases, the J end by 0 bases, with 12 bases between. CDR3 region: CASSLATGPMNTEAFF. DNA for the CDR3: TGTGCCAGCAGCTTGGCCACAGGGCCTATGAACACTGAAGCTTTCTTT.

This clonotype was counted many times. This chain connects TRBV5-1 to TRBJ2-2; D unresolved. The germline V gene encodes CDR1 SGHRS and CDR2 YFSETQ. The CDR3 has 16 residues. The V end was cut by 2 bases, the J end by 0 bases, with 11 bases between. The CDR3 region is CASSLSARANTGELFF. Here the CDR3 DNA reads TGCGCCAGCAGCTTATCGGCCCGAGCGAACACCGGGGAGCTGTTTTTT.

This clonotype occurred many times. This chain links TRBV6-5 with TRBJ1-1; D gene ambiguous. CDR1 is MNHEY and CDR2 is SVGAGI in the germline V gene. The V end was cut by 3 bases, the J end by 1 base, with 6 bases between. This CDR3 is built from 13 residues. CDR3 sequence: CASSYERNTEAFF. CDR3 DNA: TGTGCCAGCAGTTATGAGCGGAACACTGAAGCTTTCTTT.

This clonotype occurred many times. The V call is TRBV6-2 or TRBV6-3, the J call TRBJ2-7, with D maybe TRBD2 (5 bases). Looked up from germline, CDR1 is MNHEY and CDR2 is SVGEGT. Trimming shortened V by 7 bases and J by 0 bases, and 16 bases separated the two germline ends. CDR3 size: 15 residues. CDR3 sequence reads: CASNSRGGSSYEQYV. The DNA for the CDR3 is TGTGCCAGCAACTCGCGAGGAGGTAGCTCCTACGAGCAGTACGTC.